This T cell receptor (beta chain) was captured in a study of shared clonotypes between healthy human individuals. The overall study: Three plates each covered CD4 naive and memory; CD8 naive two, CD8 memory one.

Germline loops: CDR1 SQVTM, CDR2 ANQGSEA. The CDR3 runs 13 residues. Unmatched junction bases numbered 5, after V lost 4 bases and J lost 4 bases. The data were produced by immunoSEQ multiplex PCR, yet TCRdb's version contains in-frame clones alone and is incomplete. The data hold 550,000 to 800,000 clones, with 74% observed a single time. The chain uses TRBV29-1 and TRBJ2-5; 8 nucleotides agree with TRBD1. The TCR was taken from a woman under 40 in good health. What was sequenced was memory CD4+ T cells sorted from blood. Regarding subset: CD45RA-negative fraction. The CDR3 loop reads CSVVWTGRETQYF. In nucleotides, the CDR3 is TGCAGCGTTGTATGGACAGGGCGAGAGACCCAGTACTTC. Variable domain in full (rest from reference TRBV29-1 and TRBJ2-5): SAVISQKPSRDICQRGTSLTIQCQVDSQVTMMFWYRQQPGQSLTLIATANQGSEATYESGFVIDKFPISRPNLTFSTLTVSNMSPEDSSIYLCSVVWTGRETQYFGPGTRLLVL.